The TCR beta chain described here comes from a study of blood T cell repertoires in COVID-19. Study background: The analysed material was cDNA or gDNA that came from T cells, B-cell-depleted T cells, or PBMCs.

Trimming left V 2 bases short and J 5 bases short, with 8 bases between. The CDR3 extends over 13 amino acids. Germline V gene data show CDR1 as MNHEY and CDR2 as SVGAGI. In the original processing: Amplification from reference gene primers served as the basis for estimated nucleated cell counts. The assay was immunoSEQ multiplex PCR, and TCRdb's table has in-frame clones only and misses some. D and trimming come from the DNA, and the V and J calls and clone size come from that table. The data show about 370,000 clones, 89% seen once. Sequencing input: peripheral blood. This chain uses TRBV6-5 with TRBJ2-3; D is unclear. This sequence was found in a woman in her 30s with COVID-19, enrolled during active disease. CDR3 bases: TGTGCCAGCAGTTACGAGGCGAGAGATACGCAGTATTTT. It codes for CASSYEARDTQYF.